This TCR beta chain appears in the sequencing data of a study of cytomegalovirus exposure and HLA in healthy donors. Study conclusions and caveats: Later on, an analysis tied 15,000 to 20,000 TCR beta sequences to HLA alleles at 0.05 false discovery rate. Across HLA loci, a later analysis found differing TCR association rates, with DRB1 most and HLA-C fewest. It was reportedly the case that the classifier diagnosed cytomegalovirus status with high specificity and sensitivity.

Note on this clone: The antigen is undetermined.

The PCR ran on 60 Vbeta and 13 Jbeta primers. Sequencing was performed with immunoSEQ multiplex PCR; in TCRdb, only in-frame clones are kept and a portion is missing. The table has 100,000 to 150,000 clones, about 10% seen once. Trimming shortened V by 4 bases and J by 0 bases, and 11 bases separated the two germline ends. Germline V CDR1 and CDR2: SGHNT, YYREEE (reference sequence). The CDR3 contains 15 residues. The chain couples TRBV5-4 to TRBJ2-1; the D gene is possibly TRBD1 (5 bases). Sequences were obtained from PBMCs. The origin of this receptor is a woman under 30 in good health and CMV-seropositive. CDR3 region: CASSQGGSSYNEQFF. The CDR3 DNA sequence: TGTGCCAGCAGCCAGGGCGGTAGCTCCTACAATGAGCAGTTCTTC.